The 23 T cell receptor beta chains in this list originate from one sample, sequenced in a study of beta chain features in type 1 diabetes. All of the isolated RNA was reverse transcribed, so expressed TCRB transcripts were sequenced. Some clones are missing from TCRdb's copy, which holds only in-frame ones; the method was immunoSEQ multiplex PCR. The sample has 850,000 to 900,000 clones, 15% to 20% seen once; the top ten hold around 0.02%. Material for sequencing was naive CD4+ T cells from blood. The source of these receptors is a woman younger than 30 in good health.

This clone has at least ten counts. J is TRBJ1-4 and V is TRBV11-2; possible D gene TRBD1, 5 bases. V gave up 5 bases and J gave up 6 bases, with 13 bases separating them. From germline, CDR1 is SGHAT and CDR2 FQNNGV. CDR3 size: 14 residues. CDR3 residues: CASSLGTGDEKLFF. DNA for the CDR3: TGTGCCAGCAGCCTCGGGACGGGGGATGAAAAACTGTTTTTT.

The genes are TRBV12-5 and TRBJ1-1, with D tentatively TRBD1 (5 bases). The CDR3 consists of 12 residues. The V end lost 6 bases, the J end lost 8 bases, and 13 bases lay between the germline ends. Per the germline V gene, CDR1 is LGHNT and CDR2 is FRNRAP. In nucleotides, the CDR3 is TGTGCTAGTGGGAAGGGGAACCACGAAGCTTTCTTT. Translating gives CASGKGNHEAFF.

V gene TRBV7-9 combines with J gene TRBJ1-2; D uncertain. Germline assignment: CDR1 SEHNR and CDR2 FQNEAQ (reference sequence). This CDR3 comprises 15 residues. V was pared by 5 bases and J by 1 base, with 14 bases between. The CDR3 DNA sequence: TGTGCCAGCAGCCTCGAGAGAGACTATAACTATGGCTACACCTTC. This encodes CASSLERDYNYGYTF.

This clone was counted a few times. V is TRBV18 and J is TRBJ2-4, with TRBD1 identical over 9 bases. The CDR3 sequence is 17 residues long. Germline lookup yields CDR1 KGHSH and CDR2 LQKENI. V shed 5 bases, J shed 3 bases, and the junction held 11 bases outside the gene matches. CDR3 DNA sequence: TGTGCCAGCTCATTCAGGACAGGGGAGTTGATCAAAAACATTCAGTACTTC. This sequence encodes CASSFRTGELIKNIQYF.

This clone was seen only a few times. The chain links TRBV7-6 to TRBJ2-1; D could derive from TRBD1 or TRBD2 (6 bases each). Trimming cost V 7 bases and J 0 bases, with 13 bases left between them. The germline V gene has CDR1 SGHVS and CDR2 FNYEAQ. CDR3 length: 15 amino acids. The CDR3 DNA sequence: TGTGCCAGCACCCAGGAGGGGGGCTCCTACAATGAGCAGTTCTTC. As protein: CASTQEGGSYNEQFF.

This clone was picked up a small number of times. This rearrangement joins TRBV28 to TRBJ1-1; 9 nucleotides agree with TRBD1. V lost 6 bases to trimming and J lost 1 base; unmatched junction nucleotides: 6. The CDR3 loop spans 15 amino acids. Germline V gene lookup returns CDR1 MDHEN and CDR2 SYDVKM. CDR3 nucleotide sequence: TGTGCCAGCAGGGACAGGGGCGGCGGGAACACTGAAGCTTTCTTT. Its protein is CASRDRGGGNTEAFF.

The V gene is TRBV5-6, the J gene TRBJ2-7, with D hard to call. The CDR3 contains 14 residues. Trimming took 4 bases from V and 5 from J, leaving 16 bases between them. Per the germline V gene, CDR1 is SGHDT and CDR2 is YYEEEE. DNA for the CDR3: TGTGCCAGCAGCCGGCGTGGGATTTTTAACGAGCAGTACTTC. Translating it yields CASSRRGIFNEQYF.

This clone was observed a few times. The chain carries TRBV5-4 and TRBJ1-5; D remains unclear. Between the trimmed V and J ends, which lost 2 bases and 6 bases, there was a span of 6 bases. CDR3 size: 12 residues. Germline V CDR1 and CDR2: SGHNT, YYREEE (reference sequence). The DNA for the CDR3 is TGTGCCAGCAGCTTCGGAGTTCAGCCCCAGCATTTT. It specifies CASSFGVQPQHF.

This clone was counted a single time. The chain employs TRBV15 and TRBJ2-1; 8 bases line up with TRBD2. This CDR3 has 14 amino acids. Germline trimming cut 1 base from V and 5 bases from J; bases unmatched to any gene: 1. The V gene's germline CDR1 is LNHNV and CDR2 YYDKDF (reference sequence). This CDR3 is CATSRVSGNNEQFF. The CDR3 DNA reads as TGTGCCACCAGCAGAGTTAGCGGGAACAATGAGCAGTTCTTC.

This rearrangement joins TRBV9 to TRBJ1-1; no reliable D call. V was clipped by 4 bases and J by 0 bases, with 10 bases between them. Germline CDR1 is SGDLS and CDR2 is YYNGEE. The CDR3 totals 14 residues. The CDR3 nucleotides are TGTGCCAGCAGCCGTGGAAGCATGAACACTGAAGCTTTCTTT. The encoded protein is CASSRGSMNTEAFF.

This clone was seen a handful of times. The chain couples TRBV4-2 to TRBJ2-4; 7 bases agree with TRBD2. CDR1 is LGHNA and CDR2 is YNFKEQ in the germline V gene. Trimming cost V 4 bases and J 5 bases; bases outside gene matches: 17. CDR3 length: 18 residues. The CDR3, as DNA: TGTGCCAGCAGCCGGACCCGGGACTACGGATTTGAAGAAAACATTCAGTACTTC. Translating gives CASSRTRDYGFEENIQYF.

This clone occurred a few times. This chain links TRBV28 with TRBJ1-2; TRBD1 might be the D (5 bases). The CDR3 runs to 15 residues. Germline CDR1 and CDR2: MDHEN and SYDVKM. Trimming took 11 bases from V and 4 from J, leaving 23 bases between them. CDR3 loop: CAATVGAAGGYGYTF. The DNA for the CDR3 is TGTGCCGCTACTGTCGGGGCCGCCGGGGGCTATGGCTACACCTTC.

This clone was detected ten times or more. J is TRBJ2-7 and V is TRBV4-3; D remains unclear. Trimming pared 0 bases from V and 6 bases from J, leaving 0 bases between. The CDR3 totals 10 residues. The germline gives CDR1 LGHNA, CDR2 YSLEER. The CDR3: CASSQDEQYF. In nucleotides, the CDR3 is TGCGCCAGCAGCCAAGACGAGCAGTACTTC.

This rearrangement joins TRBV5-4 to TRBJ2-1, with a tentative D call TRBD2 (5 bases). Germline CDR1 reads SGHNT; CDR2 reads YYREEE (reference sequence). V lost 3 bases to trimming and J lost 7 bases, with 14 bases between them. This CDR3 is 14 amino acids long. DNA of the CDR3: TGTGCCAGCAGCTCCGGCGGAGGTCCGAATGAGCAGTTCTTC. It is translated as CASSSGGGPNEQFF.

For this clone: The junction does not match germline at one end; this may be a read error. Other DNA variants within this sample encode the same CDR3. V gene TRBV27 combines with J gene TRBJ2-1; D unresolved. This CDR3 spans 13 amino acids. The germline CDR1 and CDR2 sequences are MNHEY and SMNVEV (reference sequence). CDR3 coding DNA: TGTGCCAGCAGTAGGAGCTCCTATAATGAGCAGTTCTTC. Translating it yields CASSRSSYNEQFF.

V gene TRBV7-9 combines with J gene TRBJ2-7; perhaps TRBD2 as D (6 bases). CDR1 and CDR2 from the germline V gene are SEHNR and FQNEAQ (reference sequence). V lost 3 bases, J lost 4 bases, and 13 bases lay in between. The CDR3 sequence is 14 residues long. The CDR3 DNA follows: TGTGCCAGCAGCTTTGCGGGGAGTGCTTACGAGCAGTACTTC. This encodes CASSFAGSAYEQYF.

V and J are TRBV5-4 and TRBJ2-1; the match to TRBD1 covers 8 bases. Trimming took 4 bases from V and 2 from J; bases not matched to a gene: 8. The CDR3 covers 16 residues. The germline V gene encodes CDR1 SGHNT and CDR2 YYREEE (reference sequence). The CDR3 loop is CASSRRTGNPYNEQFF. The CDR3 DNA sequence: TGTGCCAGCAGCCGAAGGACAGGGAACCCCTACAATGAGCAGTTCTTC.

The CDR3 here is CASTLDRNEQFF. In nucleotides, the CDR3 is TGTGCCAGCACCCTCGACCGCAATGAGCAGTTCTTC. V is TRBV5-4 and J is TRBJ2-1; D gene uncertain. Germline V gene lookup returns CDR1 SGHNT and CDR2 YYREEE (reference sequence). V dropped 6 bases and J dropped 6 bases, with 10 bases sitting between them. The CDR3 totals 12 residues.

This chain joins TRBV5-1 and TRBJ2-1; possible D gene TRBD2, 5 bases. CDR1 and CDR2 from the germline V gene are SGHRS and YFSETQ. V was pared by 0 bases and J by 7 bases, with 14 bases between. CDR3 length equals 15 residues. Here the CDR3 DNA reads TGCGCCAGCAGCTTGGGACTACCCTTTTTGAATGAGCAGTTCTTC. It encodes CASSLGLPFLNEQFF.

This clone turned up a few times. This chain joins TRBV9 and TRBJ1-2; maybe TRBD1 (6 bases). The CDR3 sequence is 13 residues long. Germline CDR1 is SGDLS and CDR2 is YYNGEE. V lost 7 bases to trimming and J lost 9 bases, with 19 bases between them. The CDR3 reads CASHKQGSHRYTF. The CDR3 DNA reads as TGTGCCAGCCACAAACAGGGTTCACACCGCTACACCTTC.

The chain links TRBV18 to TRBJ1-1, with 7 nucleotides matching TRBD1. Germline V gene lookup returns CDR1 KGHSH and CDR2 LQKENI. The CDR3 runs 16 residues. V lost 1 base and J lost 1; bases outside the gene matches: 6. CDR3 nucleotides: TGTGCCAGCTCACCACTGGAGGGGGCAGGGAACACTGAAGCTTTCTTT. Translating gives CASSPLEGAGNTEAFF.

This clone was observed a handful of times. The genes are TRBV18 and TRBJ2-1; D remains unclear. Germline CDR1 is KGHSH and CDR2 is LQKENI. The CDR3 totals 15 residues. Trimming shortened V by 1 base and J by 0 bases, and 7 bases separated the two germline ends. This chain's CDR3 is CASSPQTASYNEQFF. In DNA, the CDR3 is TGTGCCAGCTCACCACAAACAGCCTCCTACAATGAGCAGTTCTTC.

There are a few counts of this clone. The V call is TRBV7-6, the J call TRBJ2-7; TRBD1 agrees at 7 bases. CDR1 is SGHVS, CDR2 FNYEAQ, per germline. V lost 5 bases, J lost 6 bases, and 4 bases stayed unmatched. CDR3 length: 12 amino acids. For the CDR3, the DNA is TGTGCCAGCAGCACAGGGGTAGGCGAGCAGTACTTC. It yields the protein CASSTGVGEQYF.